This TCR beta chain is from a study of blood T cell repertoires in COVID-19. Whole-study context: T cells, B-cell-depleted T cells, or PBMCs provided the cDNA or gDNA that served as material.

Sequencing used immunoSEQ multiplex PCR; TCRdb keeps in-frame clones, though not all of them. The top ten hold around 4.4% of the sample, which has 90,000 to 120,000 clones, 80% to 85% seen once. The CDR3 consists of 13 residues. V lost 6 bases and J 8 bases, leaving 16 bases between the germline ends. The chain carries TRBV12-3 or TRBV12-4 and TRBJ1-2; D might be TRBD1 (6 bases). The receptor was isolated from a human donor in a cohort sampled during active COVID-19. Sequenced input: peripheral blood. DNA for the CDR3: TGTGCCAGCAGGAACCAGGGGAGCTACGGCTACACCTTC. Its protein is CASRNQGSYGYTF.